The clone carrying this T cell receptor (beta chain) was counted ten times or more. Its matching antigen is unknown. The investigators amplified TCR beta CDR3 regions from RNA transcripts. The HTBI primer set was used in a first-round RT-PCR of the TCR CDR3. TCRdb re-derived calls from the multiplex PCR reads in MiXCR, one entry per CDR3 protein. The table shows about 260,000 distinct CDR3 sequences, with around 17% occurring only once. The study based diagnoses on clinical symptoms, serum thyroxine and TRAb, thyroid ultrasound and orbital computed tomography. The PBMCs were taken from about 9.7 ml of fresh peripheral blood. The sample belongs to a study of T cells in Graves' hyperthyroidism and ophthalmopathy. On the study more broadly: Initial diagnosis, before any treatment, was when peripheral blood was collected. Findings and limits, study-wide: Through a model of 13 V-J features, ophthalmopathy was separated from stable hyperthyroidism.

Germline values: CDR1 SQVTM, CDR2 ANQGSEA. V was pared by 5 bases and J by 6 bases, with 17 bases between. This CDR3 comprises 13 residues. The sample comprised blood. The sequence was obtained from a woman between 18 and 30 years old with Graves' ophthalmopathy. The chain couples TRBV29-1 to TRBJ2-7; maybe TRBD1 (5 bases). The DNA for the CDR3 is TGCAGCGTTTCCCCCTTTGGGCAGGGCGAGCAGTACTTC. It translates to CSVSPFGQGEQYF.